This T cell receptor beta chain stems from a study of shared clonotypes between healthy human individuals. On the study more broadly: Plates per donor: three CD4 naive, three CD4 memory, two CD8 naive, one CD8 memory.

Terminally differentiated effector memory CD45RA+ cells were excluded from the naive CD8 cells, which were CD45RO-negative and positively selected for CCR7. The CDR3 consists of 15 residues. The germline CDR1 and CDR2 sequences are LNHDA and SQIVND (reference sequence). V was shortened by 3 bases and J by 4 bases, with 15 bases between the two germline ends. Study observations and caveats: What rarefaction showed was incomplete sorted-subset sequencing despite large depth.

Worth noting for this clone: The antigen remains undetermined.

At a deep level, the assay was run. Assay: immunoSEQ multiplex PCR; the TCRdb copy retains only in-frame clones and omits some. The sample contains roughly 2.1 million clones, about 92% of which appear only once. The chain joins TRBV19 to TRBJ1-2; the D is unclear. The sequencing sample was made of naive CD8+ T cells from PBMCs. The TCR sequence derives from a young man in good health. Some clones in this sample may be carry-over from other donors' samples. The CDR3 protein is CASSMEARSSYGYTF. Written as DNA, the CDR3 is TGTGCCAGTAGTATGGAGGCCCGTAGTAGCTATGGCTACACCTTC.